The clone carrying this T cell receptor (beta chain) was observed many times. Antigen specificity is unknown. The sample belongs to a study of blood T cells in healthy people across ages. The CDR3 length is 14 residues. CDR1 MNHEY and CDR2 SMNVEV come from the germline V gene (reference sequence). V shed 6 bases and J 1 base; nucleotides not matched to a gene: 6. The authors ran a second PCR of about 6 to 11 cycles using a sample-barcoded 5' primer and a J-beta primer mix. In TCRdb, the 5' RACE reads were re-called with MiXCR into one record per CDR3 protein. This table has about 1.8 million distinct CDR3 sequences, roughly 49% appearing once. Study results and caveats: Age brought a roughly linear fall in TCR beta diversity measured per million T cells. One million T cells yielded diversity estimates that were considered underestimates. Long-lived donors exceeded aged donors in naive CD4+ cells and diversity.

There were healthy Caucasian individuals from Russia, aged about 6 to 100, serving as donors. Sequenced material: blood. V and J are TRBV27 and TRBJ2-7, with 7 bases identical to TRBD2. The receptor was isolated from a woman aged 40 to 50 in good health. Here the CDR3 DNA reads TGTGCCAGCAGCTTACTCGGGGGGTCCTACGAGCAGTACTTC. This encodes CASSLLGGSYEQYF.